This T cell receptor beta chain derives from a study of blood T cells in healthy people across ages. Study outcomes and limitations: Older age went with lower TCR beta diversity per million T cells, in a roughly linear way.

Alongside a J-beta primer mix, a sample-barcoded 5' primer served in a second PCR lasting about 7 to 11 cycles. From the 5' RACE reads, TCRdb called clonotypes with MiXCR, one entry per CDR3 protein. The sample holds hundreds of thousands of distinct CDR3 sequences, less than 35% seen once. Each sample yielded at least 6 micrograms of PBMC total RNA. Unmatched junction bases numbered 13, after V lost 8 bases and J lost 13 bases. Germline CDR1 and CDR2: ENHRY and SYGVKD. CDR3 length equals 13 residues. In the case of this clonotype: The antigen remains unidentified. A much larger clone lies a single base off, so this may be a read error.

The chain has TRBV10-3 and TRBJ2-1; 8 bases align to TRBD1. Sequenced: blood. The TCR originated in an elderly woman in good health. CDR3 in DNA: TGTGCCATCCGCGAGGACAGGGACGGGACCCAGTTCTTC. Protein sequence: CAIREDRDGTQFF.